A selection of T cell receptor beta chains follows, all from one sample in a study of shared clonotypes between healthy human individuals. The assay was immunoSEQ multiplex PCR, and TCRdb's table has in-frame clones only and misses some. The sample carries about 2.4 million clones, more than 85% recorded once. The sample consisted of naive CD4+ T cells from PBMCs. The source of these receptors is a man between 18 and 29 years old in good health. Some clones in this sample may be carry-over from other donors' samples. The CDR3 runs from the conserved cysteine through the conserved F or W. A D gene is named only where the DNA matches it firmly. The size field is filled for only some rows; it gives once, few, many or a size class.

cdr3_length: 16
clone_size: -
d_call: -
v_call: TRBV5-6
j_call: TRBJ2-4
cdr3_aa: CASSQGGRGLKNIQYF
cdr3_nt: TGTGCCAGCAGCCAAGGAGGGCGAGGACTAAAAAACATTCAGTACTTC

cdr3_length: 15
clone_size: -
d_call: TRBD2
v_call: TRBV27
j_call: TRBJ2-7
cdr3_aa: CASSLGTSGLYEQYF
cdr3_nt: TGTGCCAGCAGTCTCGGGACTAGCGGGCTCTACGAGCAGTACTTC

cdr3_length: 14
clone_size: -
d_call: TRBD1
v_call: TRBV6-5
j_call: TRBJ2-7
cdr3_aa: CASSYRDRAYEQYF
cdr3_nt: TGTGCCAGCAGTTACAGGGACAGGGCCTACGAGCAGTACTTC

cdr3_length: 14
clone_size: -
d_call: -
v_call: TRBV9
j_call: TRBJ1-2
cdr3_aa: CASSVDYLNYGYTF
cdr3_nt: TGTGCCAGCAGCGTTGACTACCTTAACTATGGCTACACCTTC

cdr3_length: 15
clone_size: -
d_call: -
v_call: TRBV7-2
j_call: TRBJ1-1
cdr3_aa: CASSLGPDRNTEAFF
cdr3_nt: TGTGCCAGCAGCTTAGGCCCGGACAGAAACACTGAAGCTTTCTTT

cdr3_length: 13
clone_size: -
d_call: -
v_call: TRBV7-3
j_call: TRBJ2-1
cdr3_aa: CASSPYVGDEQFF
cdr3_nt: TGTGCCAGCAGCCCTTACGTCGGGGATGAGCAGTTCTTC

cdr3_length: 15
clone_size: -
d_call: TRBD2
v_call: TRBV5-1
j_call: TRBJ2-5
cdr3_aa: CASSPGTSVQETQYF
cdr3_nt: TGCGCCAGCAGCCCCGGGACTAGCGTACAAGAGACCCAGTACTTC

cdr3_length: 16
clone_size: -
d_call: -
v_call: TRBV19
j_call: TRBJ1-1
cdr3_aa: CASRGSGTRVNTEAFF
cdr3_nt: TGTGCCAGTAGAGGTAGCGGGACAAGGGTGAACACTGAAGCTTTCTTT

cdr3_length: 13
clone_size: -
d_call: -
v_call: TRBV19
j_call: TRBJ1-2
cdr3_aa: CASSIGAHYGYTF
cdr3_nt: TGTGCCAGTAGTATAGGCGCCCATTATGGCTACACCTTC

cdr3_length: 13
clone_size: -
d_call: -
v_call: TRBV5-6
j_call: TRBJ1-1
cdr3_aa: CASSKRGSTEAFF
cdr3_nt: TGTGCCAGCAGCAAGCGGGGGAGCACTGAAGCTTTCTTT

cdr3_length: 12
clone_size: -
d_call: -
v_call: TRBV6-6
j_call: TRBJ1-2
cdr3_aa: CASSSSWVGYTF
cdr3_nt: TGTGCCAGCAGTTCTTCTTGGGTTGGCTACACCTTC

cdr3_length: 15
clone_size: -
d_call: -
v_call: TRBV28
j_call: TRBJ2-5
cdr3_aa: CASSSGWGGAETQYF
cdr3_nt: TGTGCCAGCAGCTCCGGGTGGGGGGGCGCGGAGACCCAGTACTTC

cdr3_length: 15
clone_size: -
d_call: TRBD2
v_call: TRBV7-3
j_call: TRBJ2-3
cdr3_aa: CASSLGGRWADTQYF
cdr3_nt: TGTGCCAGCAGCTTAGGCGGGAGATGGGCAGATACGCAGTATTTT

cdr3_length: 13
clone_size: -
d_call: -
v_call: TRBV5-1
j_call: TRBJ2-2
cdr3_aa: CASSLVVAGELFF
cdr3_nt: TGCGCCAGCAGCTTGGTGGTAGCCGGGGAGCTGTTTTTT

cdr3_length: 13
clone_size: -
d_call: -
v_call: TRBV6-1
j_call: TRBJ2-5
cdr3_aa: CASSGTQQETQYF
cdr3_nt: TGTGCCAGCAGTGGGACACAACAAGAGACCCAGTACTTC

cdr3_length: 16
clone_size: -
d_call: -
v_call: TRBV2
j_call: TRBJ2-2
cdr3_aa: CASRGRGAGDTGELFF
cdr3_nt: TGTGCCAGCAGGGGGCGGGGAGCGGGCGACACCGGGGAGCTGTTTTTT

cdr3_length: 14
clone_size: -
d_call: -
v_call: TRBV7-2
j_call: TRBJ2-2
cdr3_aa: CASGGSANTGELFF
cdr3_nt: TGTGCCAGCGGGGGGAGTGCGAACACCGGGGAGCTGTTTTTT

cdr3_length: 15
clone_size: -
d_call: TRBD1
v_call: TRBV6-1
j_call: TRBJ2-7
cdr3_aa: CASRRSGDRVYEQYF
cdr3_nt: TGTGCCAGCAGGAGGTCCGGGGACAGGGTCTACGAGCAGTACTTC

cdr3_length: 14
clone_size: -
d_call: TRBD1
v_call: TRBV6-1
j_call: TRBJ2-1
cdr3_aa: CASSRDSSYNEQFF
cdr3_nt: TGTGCCAGCAGCCGGGACAGTTCCTACAATGAGCAGTTCTTC

cdr3_length: 16
clone_size: -
d_call: TRBD1
v_call: TRBV5-1
j_call: TRBJ2-7
cdr3_aa: CASSGGPTGVSYEQYF
cdr3_nt: TGCGCCAGCAGCGGGGGCCCGACAGGGGTTTCATACGAGCAGTACTTC

cdr3_length: 15
clone_size: -
d_call: TRBD2
v_call: TRBV9
j_call: TRBJ2-2
cdr3_aa: CASSGTSGSPGELFF
cdr3_nt: TGTGCCAGCAGCGGGACTAGCGGGAGCCCCGGGGAGCTGTTTTTT

cdr3_length: 15
clone_size: -
d_call: -
v_call: TRBV5-1
j_call: TRBJ2-2
cdr3_aa: CASSLAAWGTGELFF
cdr3_nt: TGCGCCAGCAGCTTGGCCGCTTGGGGAACCGGGGAGCTGTTTTTT

cdr3_length: 14
clone_size: -
d_call: -
v_call: TRBV27
j_call: TRBJ2-7
cdr3_aa: CASSTRTTYYEQYF
cdr3_nt: TGTGCCAGCAGTACGCGGACAACATACTACGAGCAGTACTTC

cdr3_length: 16
clone_size: -
d_call: TRBD2
v_call: TRBV19
j_call: TRBJ2-1
cdr3_aa: CASRTKSGSLYNEQFF
cdr3_nt: TGTGCCAGTAGAACCAAGAGCGGGAGTCTTTACAATGAGCAGTTCTTC

cdr3_length: 16
clone_size: -
d_call: TRBD2
v_call: TRBV9
j_call: TRBJ2-2
cdr3_aa: CASSVVTSGSGGELFF
cdr3_nt: TGTGCCAGCAGCGTAGTAACTAGCGGGAGTGGCGGGGAGCTGTTTTTT

cdr3_length: 17
clone_size: -
d_call: TRBD2
v_call: TRBV9
j_call: TRBJ2-7
cdr3_aa: CASSPQVSGSDGDEQYF
cdr3_nt: TGTGCCAGCAGCCCCCAGGTTAGCGGGAGTGACGGCGACGAGCAGTACTTC

cdr3_length: 15
clone_size: -
d_call: TRBD1
v_call: TRBV11-1
j_call: TRBJ2-2
cdr3_aa: CASSLPGGNTGELFF
cdr3_nt: TGTGCCAGCAGCCTCCCAGGGGGAAATACCGGGGAGCTGTTTTTT

cdr3_length: 13
clone_size: -
d_call: -
v_call: TRBV6-1
j_call: TRBJ2-7
cdr3_aa: CASSEASLRLQYF
cdr3_nt: TGTGCCAGCAGTGAAGCTTCCCTCCGCTTGCAGTACTTC

cdr3_length: 15
clone_size: -
d_call: TRBD2
v_call: TRBV6-6
j_call: TRBJ2-1
cdr3_aa: CASSSGTSTYNEQFF
cdr3_nt: TGTGCCAGCAGCTCCGGGACTAGCACCTACAATGAGCAGTTCTTC

cdr3_length: 16
clone_size: -
d_call: TRBD1
v_call: TRBV9
j_call: TRBJ1-3
cdr3_aa: CASSAGTGNSGNTIYF
cdr3_nt: TGTGCCAGCAGCGCAGGGACAGGGAACTCTGGAAACACCATATATTTT

cdr3_length: 14
clone_size: -
d_call: -
v_call: TRBV11-2
j_call: TRBJ1-1
cdr3_aa: CASFRGVGVAEAFF
cdr3_nt: TGTGCCAGCTTCAGAGGAGTAGGGGTTGCTGAAGCTTTCTTT

cdr3_length: 15
clone_size: -
d_call: TRBD1
v_call: TRBV9
j_call: TRBJ1-2
cdr3_aa: CASSVTGTGQYGYTF
cdr3_nt: TGTGCCAGCAGCGTCACCGGGACAGGGCAGTATGGCTACACCTTC

cdr3_length: 19
clone_size: few
d_call: -
v_call: TRBV7-3
j_call: TRBJ2-6
cdr3_aa: CASSPRQGGAAAGANVLTF
cdr3_nt: TGTGCCAGCAGCCCCCGGCAGGGGGGGGCGGCAGCTGGGGCCAACGTCCTGACTTTC

cdr3_length: 14
clone_size: -
d_call: TRBD2
v_call: TRBV7-3
j_call: TRBJ2-3
cdr3_aa: CASAKREDTDTQYF
cdr3_nt: TGTGCCAGCGCTAAGCGGGAGGACACAGATACGCAGTATTTT

cdr3_length: 13
clone_size: once
d_call: -
v_call: TRBV5-5
j_call: TRBJ2-5
cdr3_aa: CASSKPGGETQYF
cdr3_nt: TGTGCCAGCAGCAAACCGGGCGGAGAGACCCAGTACTTC

cdr3_length: 16
clone_size: -
d_call: -
v_call: TRBV28
j_call: TRBJ2-7
cdr3_aa: CASSLGLITGSYEQYF
cdr3_nt: TGTGCCAGCAGTTTGGGTTTAATTACGGGCTCCTACGAGCAGTACTTC

cdr3_length: 13
clone_size: -
d_call: -
v_call: TRBV11-3
j_call: TRBJ2-1
cdr3_aa: CASSLVISDEQFF
cdr3_nt: TGTGCCAGCAGCTTAGTCATTAGCGATGAGCAGTTCTTC

cdr3_length: 14
clone_size: once
d_call: -
v_call: TRBV29-1
j_call: TRBJ2-3
cdr3_aa: CSVVPVSGADTQYF
cdr3_nt: TGCAGCGTTGTTCCCGTGAGTGGGGCAGATACGCAGTATTTT

cdr3_length: 16
clone_size: -
d_call: TRBD1
v_call: TRBV19
j_call: TRBJ1-4
cdr3_aa: CASSPPLRGIGEKLFF
cdr3_nt: TGTGCCAGTAGTCCTCCTCTCAGGGGGATCGGCGAAAAACTGTTTTTT

cdr3_length: 16
clone_size: -
d_call: -
v_call: TRBV27
j_call: TRBJ2-3
cdr3_aa: CASSLWAKQGGDTQYF
cdr3_nt: TGTGCCAGCAGTTTATGGGCAAAGCAGGGAGGAGATACGCAGTATTTT

cdr3_length: 15
clone_size: -
d_call: -
v_call: TRBV4-1
j_call: TRBJ2-3
cdr3_aa: CASSQYGGGADTQYF
cdr3_nt: TGCGCCAGCAGCCAATATGGGGGCGGGGCAGATACGCAGTATTTT

cdr3_length: 14
clone_size: -
d_call: TRBD2
v_call: TRBV5-6
j_call: TRBJ2-4
cdr3_aa: CASSFGTSGNIQYF
cdr3_nt: TGTGCCAGCAGCTTCGGGACTAGCGGGAACATTCAGTACTTC

cdr3_length: 16
clone_size: -
d_call: TRBD2
v_call: TRBV5-1
j_call: TRBJ2-2
cdr3_aa: CASSPVVAGNTGELFF
cdr3_nt: TGCGCCAGCAGCCCCGTCGTAGCGGGGAACACCGGGGAGCTGTTTTTT

cdr3_length: 14
clone_size: -
d_call: TRBD1
v_call: TRBV19
j_call: TRBJ1-1
cdr3_aa: CASTPGQGPTEAFF
cdr3_nt: TGTGCCAGTACCCCGGGACAGGGGCCCACTGAAGCTTTCTTT

cdr3_length: 14
clone_size: -
d_call: -
v_call: TRBV27
j_call: TRBJ1-4
cdr3_aa: CASSPLAAGEKLFF
cdr3_nt: TGTGCCAGCAGCCCGCTGGCTGCCGGTGAAAAACTGTTTTTT

cdr3_length: 18
clone_size: -
d_call: TRBD2
v_call: TRBV5-4
j_call: TRBJ2-5
cdr3_aa: CASSLAGFAGGVGETQYF
cdr3_nt: TGTGCCAGCAGCTTGGCCGGTTTCGCGGGAGGGGTCGGAGAGACCCAGTACTTC

cdr3_length: 13
clone_size: -
d_call: -
v_call: TRBV5-1
j_call: TRBJ2-3
cdr3_aa: CASSLDPTDTQYF
cdr3_nt: TGCGCCAGCAGCTTGGATCCAACAGATACGCAGTATTTT

cdr3_length: 15
clone_size: -
d_call: -
v_call: TRBV7-2
j_call: TRBJ1-1
cdr3_aa: CASSLRRGPGTEAFF
cdr3_nt: TGTGCCAGCAGCTTACGCCGGGGGCCCGGCACTGAAGCTTTCTTT

cdr3_length: 14
clone_size: -
d_call: -
v_call: TRBV28
j_call: TRBJ2-7
cdr3_aa: CASTLGRASYEQYF
cdr3_nt: TGTGCCAGCACCCTTGGGCGCGCTAGTTACGAGCAGTACTTC